A selection of T cell receptor beta chains follows, all from one sample in a study of neoadjuvant anti-PD-1 for oral cavity cancer. Repertoires were generated with immunoSEQ multiplex PCR, while TCRdb's copy carries only in-frame clones and drops some. Of about 10,000 clones listed, 60% to 65% are singletons. Sequencing was performed on tumor tissue, taken after nivolumab (anti-PD-1) treatment. The receptor set was obtained from a person aged 35-79 years with oral cavity squamous cell carcinoma. Each CDR3 is given without its conserved first and last residue. The D gene is left open where the match is weak.

V gene: TRBV5-6
J gene: TRBJ1-1
D gene: -
CDR3 protein: ASSLPSTEAF

V gene: TRBV7-8
J gene: TRBJ2-2
D gene: -
CDR3 protein: ASLAGGELF

V gene: TRBV19
J gene: TRBJ1-2
D gene: TRBD1
CDR3 protein: ASSLQGKNYGYT

V gene: TRBV7-3
J gene: TRBJ2-2
D gene: -
CDR3 protein: ASSFGGTGELF

V gene: TRBV27
J gene: TRBJ1-5
D gene: TRBD1
CDR3 protein: ASRTGIYSNQPQH

V gene: TRBV28
J gene: TRBJ2-3
D gene: TRBD2
CDR3 protein: ASSLGLAGLITDTQY

V gene: TRBV6-5
J gene: TRBJ1-1
D gene: -
CDR3 protein: ASSYSAGNTEAF

V gene: TRBV6-6
J gene: TRBJ1-1
D gene: -
CDR3 protein: ASRLNTEAF